Below are 30 T cell receptor beta chains sequenced from a single sample in a study of Graves' ophthalmopathy and Graves' hyperthyroidism. Investigators amplified TCR beta CDR3 regions from RNA transcripts. HTBI primers were used in a first-round RT-PCR, which preceded a second-round multiplex PCR. Using its own MiXCR run on the multiplex PCR reads, TCRdb lists one record per CDR3 protein. Among roughly 1.1 million distinct CDR3 sequences listed, less than 45% were seen once. Specimen: peripheral blood or thyroid tissue (not recorded which). These receptor sequences come from an adult man with Graves' hyperthyroidism.

This clonotype has a single count. The chain has TRBV15 and TRBJ1-2; no reliable D call. The CDR3 loop spans 15 amino acids. V lost 3 bases, J lost 4 bases, and 15 bases lay in between. CDR1 is LNHNV and CDR2 is YYDKDF in the germline V gene (reference sequence). CDR3 nucleotide sequence: TGTGCCACCAGCAGCTTAGAACACACAAGCTATGGCTACACCTTC. It encodes CATSSLEHTSYGYTF.

This clonotype was recorded at least ten times. The CDR3 reads CASSFGTNRETQYF. CDR3 coding DNA: TGTGCCAGCAGCTTCGGCACCAATCGGGAGACCCAGTACTTC. The rearrangement joins TRBV11-2 to TRBJ2-5; D not resolved. Deletions cut 3 bases from V and 5 bases from J, with 13 bases between. The CDR3 runs 14 residues. CDR1 SGHAT and CDR2 FQNNGV come from the germline V gene.

This clonotype was found a few times. DNA of the CDR3: TGTGCCAGTAGTATAACAAACCGGGACACCGCTCTGTATAGCAATCAGCCCCAGCATTTT. Translation gives CASSITNRDTALYSNQPQHF. The chain joins TRBV19 to TRBJ1-5; TRBD1 is a possible D gene (6 bases). This CDR3 spans 20 amino acids. Germline CDR1 LNHDA, CDR2 SQIVND (reference sequence). V was pared by 2 bases and J by 0 bases, with 23 bases between.

The table lists this clonotype with many counts. The chain joins TRBV10-3 to TRBJ2-7, with 11 positions matching TRBD2. The CDR3 is made up of 16 amino acids. In germline, CDR1 is ENHRY, CDR2 SYGVKD. J lost 3 bases, V lost 11 bases, and 15 bases had no gene match. The CDR3 here is CASRTNTGTSGYEQYF. In nucleotides, the CDR3 is TGTGCCTCTCGAACCAATACCGGGACTAGCGGCTACGAGCAGTACTTC.

This clonotype has a handful of counts. V and J are TRBV15 and TRBJ1-4; 12 nucleotides agree with TRBD1. This CDR3 contains 15 residues. Germline CDR1 LNHNV, CDR2 YYDKDF (reference sequence). V shed 2 bases, J shed 8 bases, and the junction held 3 bases outside the gene matches. CDR3: CATSRSGTGGEKLFF. For the CDR3, the DNA is TGTGCCACCAGCAGATCCGGGACAGGGGGCGAAAAACTGTTTTTT.

V gene TRBV10-3 combines with J gene TRBJ2-7; D is ambiguous. Germline V gives CDR1 ENHRY, CDR2 SYGVKD. The length of the CDR3 is 13 residues. V lost 8 bases to trimming and J lost 2 bases, with 13 bases between them. The CDR3 DNA is TGTGCCATCCGTGGGCTGGCTGCCTACGAGCAGTACTTC. This encodes CAIRGLAAYEQYF.

This sequence joins TRBV29-1 and TRBJ1-3, with 8 bases lining up with TRBD1. J was trimmed by 0 bases and V by 7 bases; bases with no gene match: 11. Germline loops: CDR1 SQVTM, CDR2 ANQGSEA. CDR3 length: 16 amino acids. The CDR3 DNA reads TGCAGCGCTTCAGACAGGGGAACGAGCTCTGGAAACACCATATATTTT. This codes for CSASDRGTSSGNTIYF.

This clonotype turned up a few times. The chain links TRBV7-6 to TRBJ2-7; tentative D call: TRBD1 (6 bases). Germline V gene lookup returns CDR1 SGHVS and CDR2 FNYEAQ. The CDR3 extends over 14 amino acids. V shed 8 bases and J shed 2 bases, with 16 bases lying between them. CDR3 sequence: CASSGQGYAYEQYF. In DNA, the CDR3 is TGTGCCAGCTCGGGACAAGGCTATGCCTACGAGCAGTACTTC.

V usage is TRBV3-1 and J usage is TRBJ2-7, with D possibly TRBD1 on 5 matching bases. The germline V gene has CDR1 LGHDT and CDR2 YNNKEL (reference sequence). The CDR3 contains 13 residues. The germline V and J ends were trimmed by 6 bases and 4 bases, with 13 bases remaining between them. The CDR3 DNA reads TGTGCCAGCAGATTCCTCAGGGATTACGAGCAGTACTTC. Its protein product is CASRFLRDYEQYF.

This clonotype was observed at least ten times. V and J are TRBV9 and TRBJ2-7; no clear D. The V and J ends lost 0 bases and 7 bases respectively, with 14 bases between them. The CDR3 is 14 amino acids. The germline V gene has CDR1 SGDLS and CDR2 YYNGEE. CDR3 nucleotide sequence: TGTGCCAGCAGCGTAGACTGGGAACGTAGGGAGCAGTACTTC. Encoded protein: CASSVDWERREQYF. The variable domain in full, with the rest retrieved from reference TRBV9 and TRBJ2-7, is DSGVTQTPKHLITATGQRVTLRCSPRSGDLSVYWYQQSLDQGLQFLIQYYNGEERAKGNILERFSAQQFPDLHSELNLSSLELGDSALYFCASSVDWERREQYFGPGTRLTVT.

With respect to this clonotype: A read error may explain this, as a much larger clone is one base away. V is TRBV6-1 and J is TRBJ1-2; possibly TRBD1 for D (5 bases). Germline CDR1 reads MNHNS; CDR2 reads SASEGT. The CDR3 runs to 13 residues. The CDR3 reads CANSAPGRPKCTF. DNA for the CDR3: TGTGCCAACAGTGCTCCGGGACGCCCTAAATGCACCTTC.

This rearrangement joins TRBV7-2 to TRBJ2-5; D may be TRBD1 (6 bases). Germline CDR1 reads SGHTA; CDR2 reads FQGNSA. V lost 2 bases, J lost 8 bases, and 18 bases lay in between. The CDR3 extends over 15 amino acids. The CDR3: CASSLYPAGAETQYF. The CDR3 nucleotides are TGTGCCAGCAGCTTATATCCGGCAGGGGCCGAAACCCAGTACTTC.

The gene calls are TRBV24-1 and TRBJ2-5; D uncertain. The CDR3 covers 15 residues. Germline assignment: CDR1 KGHDR and CDR2 SFDVKD. The germline V and J ends were trimmed by 4 bases and 5 bases, with 16 bases remaining between them. CDR3 sequence reads: CATSDHGPGLETQYF. In nucleotides, the CDR3 is TGTGCCACCAGTGACCACGGACCTGGGTTGGAGACCCAGTACTTC.

The V gene is TRBV10-3, the J gene TRBJ1-5; D may be TRBD1 (5 bases). The CDR3 has 15 amino acids. CDR1 ENHRY and CDR2 SYGVKD come from the germline V gene. V was shortened by 0 bases and J by 3 bases, with 9 bases between the two germline ends. CDR3: CAISESRQINQPQHF. CDR3 DNA sequence: TGTGCCATCAGTGAGTCCAGACAGATCAATCAGCCCCAGCATTTT.

This sequence joins TRBV27 and TRBJ2-5, with 7 bases lining up with TRBD1. V gave up 4 bases and J gave up 5 bases; unmatched junction bases: 10. This CDR3 has 15 residues. Germline CDR1 reads MNHEY; CDR2 reads SMNVEV (reference sequence). The CDR3 DNA is TGTGCCAGCAGTTCCTTCAGGGGGTACTTGGAGACCCAGTACTTC. This sequence encodes CASSSFRGYLETQYF.

This clonotype has a count of ten or more. V gene TRBV7-9 combines with J gene TRBJ2-5; D ambiguous. Germline V gene data show CDR1 as SEHNR and CDR2 as FQNEAQ (reference sequence). Trimming cost V 2 bases and J 1 base, with 8 bases left between them. The CDR3 has 14 residues. CDR3 protein: CASSLPIFQETQYF. CDR3 nucleotide sequence: TGTGCCAGCAGCTTACCGATATTCCAAGAGACCCAGTACTTC.

The DNA of the CDR3 is TGCGCCAGCAATCCGGGACAGGGGGCAAACAAGTATGGCTACACCTTC. Encoded protein: CASNPGQGANKYGYTF. J is TRBJ1-2 and V is TRBV10-2; TRBD1 matches at 12 bases. Trimming took 7 bases from V and 5 from J; bases not matched to a gene: 11. Germline V lookup: CDR1 WSHSY, CDR2 SAAADI. This CDR3 spans 16 amino acids.

At least ten counts were recorded for this clonotype. One end of the junction fails to match germline, which may point to a read error. This chain connects TRBV12-3 or TRBV12-4 to TRBJ2-7; unclear D gene. CDR3 length: 12 residues. The CDR3 bases are TGTGCCAGCAGCTTAGGGAACTACGAGCAGTACTTC. Translating gives CASSLGNYEQYF.

The V call is TRBV29-1, the J call TRBJ1-1, with D possibly being TRBD1 (5 bases). This CDR3 comprises 12 residues. The V end was cut by 6 bases, the J end by 5 bases, with 13 bases between. Germline loops: CDR1 SQVTM, CDR2 ANQGSEA. DNA for the CDR3: TGCAGCGTCAATCTCGGGGGAACTGAAGCTTTCTTT. Translation gives CSVNLGGTEAFF.

In its sample, this clonotype was seen a few times. The J gene is TRBJ1-2, the V gene TRBV7-9, with 7 bases lining up with TRBD1. The CDR3 runs 13 residues. The V and J ends lost 3 bases and 8 bases, in that order; junction bases with no gene match: 6. CDR1 is SEHNR, CDR2 FQNEAQ, per germline (reference sequence). The CDR3 protein is CASSFYRGSGYTF. DNA for the CDR3: TGTGCCAGCAGCTTCTACAGGGGCAGCGGCTACACCTTC.

This clonotype was detected many times. The chain links TRBV7-8 to TRBJ2-5, with D possibly matching TRBD1 (6 bases). V was shortened by 4 bases and J by 2 bases, with 8 bases between the two germline ends. The length of the CDR3 is 13 residues. From germline, CDR1 is SGHVS and CDR2 FQNEAQ. CDR3 sequence (DNA): TGTGCCAGCAGCTATGACAGGCAAGAGACCCAGTACTTC. Its protein product is CASSYDRQETQYF.

The rearrangement links TRBV10-3 to TRBJ2-7; 15 positions match TRBD2. V shed 10 bases, J shed 0 bases, and the junction held 10 bases outside the gene matches. CDR1 is ENHRY, CDR2 SYGVKD, per germline. The CDR3 is 17 amino acids. CDR3 nucleotide sequence: TGTGCCAGCAGCCGATGGACTAGCGGGGGGGCCTCCTACGAGCAGTACTTC. Amino acid sequence: CASSRWTSGGASYEQYF.

The V call is TRBV12-3 or TRBV12-4, the J call TRBJ2-2; TRBD2 matches at 11 bases. The CDR3 runs to 16 residues. With 6 bases clipped from V and 4 bases from J, the junction kept 7 bases outside the gene matches. For the CDR3, the DNA is TGTGCCAGCAGACCTAGACTAGCGGGGACCACCGGGGAGCTGTTTTTT. Translating it yields CASRPRLAGTTGELFF.

The J gene is TRBJ2-2, the V gene TRBV11-2, with 15 bases lining up with TRBD2. The CDR3 consists of 16 residues. CDR1 is SGHAT, CDR2 FQNNGV, per germline. Trimming took 6 bases from V and 6 from J; bases not matched to a gene: 5. The CDR3 loop is CASSQGLAGGSGELFF. The CDR3 bases are TGTGCCAGCAGTCAGGGACTAGCGGGGGGCTCCGGGGAGCTGTTTTTT.

V gene TRBV7-3 combines with J gene TRBJ2-7; D is ambiguous. This CDR3 contains 14 residues. With 5 bases removed from V and 3 bases from J, the gap between germline ends came to 14 bases. CDR1 is SGHTA, CDR2 FQGTGA, per germline. The CDR3 here is CASSRTLGIYEQYF. CDR3 nucleotide sequence: TGTGCCAGCAGCCGGACCCTAGGAATCTACGAGCAGTACTTC.

This clonotype has at least ten counts. This chain links TRBV20-1 with TRBJ2-5, with 7 positions matching TRBD2. The CDR3 covers 13 residues. V shed 7 bases, J shed 2 bases, and the junction held 7 bases outside the gene matches. Looked up from germline, CDR1 is DFQATT and CDR2 is SNEGSKA (reference sequence). The CDR3 spells CSVTRGVQETQYF. Written as DNA, the CDR3 is TGCAGTGTAACACGGGGGGTTCAAGAGACCCAGTACTTC.

The sample holds many counts of this clonotype. J is TRBJ1-1 and V is TRBV5-1, with D perhaps TRBD1 (6 bases). This CDR3 is built from 13 residues. Germline V lookup: CDR1 SGHRS, CDR2 YFSETQ. Trimming stripped 9 bases from V and 1 base from J, with 13 bases between. This CDR3 reads CATSPQGNTEAFF. CDR3 coding DNA: TGCGCCACCTCGCCACAGGGGAACACTGAAGCTTTCTTT.

The table lists this clonotype with a few counts. The rearrangement joins TRBV20-1 to TRBJ2-7; no clear D gene. Between the trimmed V and J ends, which lost 7 bases and 0 bases, there was a span of 19 bases. Germline assignment: CDR1 DFQATT and CDR2 SNEGSKA (reference sequence). This CDR3 has 15 amino acids. Here the CDR3 reads CSVRSTEKSSYEQYF. DNA of the CDR3: TGCAGTGTCCGAAGCACAGAAAAGAGCTCCTACGAGCAGTACTTC.

The chain employs TRBV27 and TRBJ1-6; D may be TRBD1 (5 bases). Germline V CDR1 and CDR2: MNHEY, SMNVEV (reference sequence). This CDR3 is 13 amino acids long. Trimming stripped 8 bases from V and 7 bases from J, with 12 bases between. CDR3 nucleotide sequence: TGTGCCAGCGGGGGAGGTGGCAATTCACCCCTCCACTTT. Translating gives CASGGGGNSPLHF.

The V call is TRBV4-1, the J call TRBJ1-6; D call uncertain. Germline V gene sequence: CDR1 MGHRA, CDR2 YSYEKL. This CDR3 region has 15 residues. Between the trimmed V and J ends, which lost 0 bases and 6 bases, there was a span of 9 bases. CDR3: CASSQEVEGNSPLHF. In DNA, the CDR3 is TGCGCCAGCAGCCAAGAGGTAGAAGGTAATTCACCCCTCCACTTT.